A selection of T cell receptor beta chains follows, all from one sample in a study of response to subunit inactivated influenza vaccine. One entry per CDR3 protein results from TCRdb running MiXCR on the RT-PCR reads. Among fewer than 700,000 distinct CDR3 sequences listed, 10% to 15% were seen once. The sample here was PBMCs from blood, taken 45 days after vaccination. The receptor source for this set is a middle-aged man who received an inactivated influenza vaccine. CDR3s include the opening cysteine and the closing phenylalanine or tryptophan. A D gene is named only where the DNA matches it firmly. Size tells how often a clone was seen (once, few, many) or the class of an expanded clone, and some rows leave it out.

few,TRBD1,19,TRBV4-1,TRBJ1-5,TGCGCCAGCAGCCAGGGGGCGGGACAGGGGGCCTGGAGCAATCAGCCCCAGCATTTT,CASSQGAGQGAWSNQPQHF
NA,TRBD2,13,TRBV29-1,TRBJ2-5,TGCAGCGCTCCAGGACTAGCGGGGAAGACCCAGTACTTC,CSAPGLAGKTQYF
many,NA,15,TRBV7-2,TRBJ2-2,TGTGCCAGCAGCCCCTCAACCTCCTGGATGGGGGAGCTGTTTTTT,CASSPSTSWMGELFF
few,NA,13,TRBV30,TRBJ1-1,TGTGCCTGGGAGGAGACTTGGCGGACTGAAGCTTTCTTT,CAWEETWRTEAFF
few,NA,14,TRBV20-1,TRBJ1-1,TGCAGTGCTAGTATGGGCAGGGGGAACACTGAAGCTTTCTTT,CSASMGRGNTEAFF
many,NA,14,TRBV25-1,TRBJ1-1,TGTGCCAGCAGTGCTCGGGGGTTGAACACTGAAGCTTTCTTT,CASSARGLNTEAFF
NA,TRBD1,17,TRBV6-4,TRBJ1-5,TGTGCCAGTATGATAGAACCGGGACAGGGGATCAATCAGCCCCAGCATTTT,CASMIEPGQGINQPQHF
many,NA,15,TRBV27,TRBJ2-2,TGTGCCAGCAGTTTGATGCGGGTGAACACCGGGGAGCTGTTTTTT,CASSLMRVNTGELFF
few,TRBD1,15,TRBV9,TRBJ2-1,TGTGCCAGCAGCAAGCGACAGGGGTCCTACAATGAGCAGTTCTTC,CASSKRQGSYNEQFF
few,TRBD1,18,TRBV11-2,TRBJ2-7,TGTGCCAGCAGCCCCCACCCAAAAAATTCGACAGGGTGGAACGAGCAGTACTTC,CASSPHPKNSTGWNEQYF
NA,NA,14,TRBV7-6,TRBJ1-4,TGTGCCAGCAGCTTAGGAAGGGGGGATGAAAAACTGTTTTTT,CASSLGRGDEKLFF
NA,TRBD1,15,TRBV2,TRBJ2-3,TGTGCCAGCAGGCAACAGGGGCTTCTCACAGATACGCAGTATTTT,CASRQQGLLTDTQYF
many,NA,13,TRBV14,TRBJ2-1,TGTGCCAGCAGCCAGGTTAACCGAAATGAGCAGTTCTTC,CASSQVNRNEQFF
NA,NA,14,TRBV5-1,TRBJ2-7,TGCGCCAGCAGCTTGGAAGAATTCTCCTACGAGCAGTACTTC,CASSLEEFSYEQYF
NA,TRBD2,17,TRBV12-3/TRBV12-4,TRBJ2-1,TGTGCCAGCAGTTTAGGTATAGCGGGGGGGCCAGGCGGTGAGCAGTTCTTC,CASSLGIAGGPGGEQFF
many,TRBD1,16,TRBV15,TRBJ2-1,TGTGCCACCAGCGGTGGACAGGTATCCTCCTACAATGAGCAGTTCTTC,CATSGGQVSSYNEQFF
few,TRBD2,15,TRBV7-2,TRBJ2-1,TGTGCCAGCAGCTTGAGGGCGGGGGTTCTATCCGAGCAGTTCTTC,CASSLRAGVLSEQFF
few,TRBD1,13,TRBV5-6,TRBJ2-1,TGTGCCAGCAGCAAAGGACAGGGCGGTGAGCAGTTCTTC,CASSKGQGGEQFF
NA,NA,15,TRBV4-1,TRBJ2-1,TGCGCCAGCAGCCAAGAAGAGGTTTTGGGGAAGGAGCAGTTCTTC,CASSQEEVLGKEQFF
many,NA,15,TRBV25-1,TRBJ2-1,TGTGCCAGCAGTGAATTCGGGAGCTCCTACAATGAGCAGTTCTTC,CASSEFGSSYNEQFF
NA,TRBD1,13,TRBV29-1,TRBJ1-4,TGCAGCGTTGAGCAGGGGGCGAGTGAAAAACTGTTTTTT,CSVEQGASEKLFF
few,TRBD1,17,TRBV5-1,TRBJ2-1,TGCGCCAGCAGCTTGGCCGGCGCATCAGGGGGCGTAAATGAGCAGTTCTTC,CASSLAGASGGVNEQFF
NA,TRBD2,15,TRBV20-1,TRBJ2-1,TGCAGTGCTAGAGATGTCCAGCGGGAGTTCAATGAGCAGTTCTTC,CSARDVQREFNEQFF
few,NA,17,TRBV4-1,TRBJ2-3,TGCGCCAGCAGCAAATTCATAGGACAGCCTAGCACAGATACGCAGTATTTT,CASSKFIGQPSTDTQYF
NA,NA,12,TRBV29-1,TRBJ2-5,TGCAGCGTTGAAGCTAGTTCAGAGACCCAGTACTTC,CSVEASSETQYF
few,NA,13,TRBV6-1,TRBJ1-3,TGTGCCAGCGGGGACGGCTCTGGAAACACCATATATTTT,CASGDGSGNTIYF
few,NA,13,TRBV27,TRBJ2-1,TGTGCCAGCAGTGTGACTAGGGTAGGGGAGCAGTTCTTC,CASSVTRVGEQFF
NA,NA,15,TRBV6-1,TRBJ2-7,TGTGCCAGCAGTGAAGGACAGGCTCAACTTTACGAGCAGTACTTC,CASSEGQAQLYEQYF
few,TRBD2,16,TRBV4-3,TRBJ2-7,TGCGCCAGCAGCCAAGATAGTCGGCTAGCGGGGTACGAGCAGTACTTC,CASSQDSRLAGYEQYF
NA,NA,10,TRBV7-9,TRBJ1-1,TGTGTCAGCAGCTTAGTTGAAGCTTTCTTT,CVSSLVEAFF
few,TRBD1,14,TRBV6-1,TRBJ1-1,TGTGCCAGCAACTTACAGGGGCCCAACACTGAAGCTTTCTTT,CASNLQGPNTEAFF
NA,NA,16,TRBV7-9,TRBJ2-1,TGTGCCATCCTTGTGATACAGGCGATCCACTACAATGAGCAGTTCTTC,CAILVIQAIHYNEQFF
many,TRBD1,15,TRBV5-1,TRBJ1-6,TGCGCCAGCAGCTTGGTGGGACAGGGAAGTTCACCCCTCCACTTT,CASSLVGQGSSPLHF
many,NA,16,TRBV11-2,TRBJ2-1,TGTGCCAGCAGCCCTGGGACTCTGACCCTGTACAATGAGCAGTTCTTC,CASSPGTLTLYNEQFF
many,TRBD1,13,TRBV10-2,TRBJ1-1,TGCGCCAGCCAGGACAGGGGTCACACTGAAGCTTTCTTT,CASQDRGHTEAFF
few,NA,16,TRBV5-1,TRBJ2-1,TGCGCCAGCAGCTCTCTTGCCAGGGGCCTTCCAAATGAGCAGTTCTTC,CASSSLARGLPNEQFF
NA,TRBD2,15,TRBV6-2/TRBV6-3,TRBJ2-3,TGTGCCAGCAGGGCTACTAGCGGGGCCTCAGGTACGCAGTATTTT,CASRATSGASGTQYF
many,NA,14,TRBV5-1,TRBJ2-7,TGCGCCAGCAGCATCCAGACTGGATCCTACGAGCTCTACTTC,CASSIQTGSYELYF
few,TRBD1,13,TRBV7-9,TRBJ2-5,TGTGCCAGCGCCGGGACAGGGGAAGAGACCCAGTACTTC,CASAGTGEETQYF
NA,TRBD1,16,TRBV6-2/TRBV6-3,TRBJ2-5,TGTGCCAGCAGTTACGGCCCAGGGGGCGGGGAAGAGACCCAGTACTTC,CASSYGPGGGEETQYF
few,NA,18,TRBV10-2,TRBJ2-7,TGCGCCAGCAGTGAGGACCCCGTGGGGGTTCGTCCCGACTACGAGCAGTACTTC,CASSEDPVGVRPDYEQYF
many,TRBD1,17,TRBV29-1,TRBJ2-5,TGCAGCGTTGTTCCTAATCGAGGGACAGGGGGCAGGGAGACCCAGTACTTC,CSVVPNRGTGGRETQYF
few,NA,14,TRBV5-1,TRBJ2-7,TGCGCCAGCAGCGGGGGGGACATCTCCTACGAGCAGTACTTC,CASSGGDISYEQYF
few,TRBD1,13,TRBV29-1,TRBJ1-1,TGCAGCGTTCCGGACAGGGCAAACACTGAAGCTTTCTTT,CSVPDRANTEAFF
many,TRBD2,15,TRBV20-1,TRBJ2-3,TGCAGTGCTGTTCGGACTAGCGGGAGATCAGATACGCAGTATTTT,CSAVRTSGRSDTQYF
few,TRBD2,16,TRBV6-1,TRBJ2-7,TGTGCCAGCAGCCTGACTAGCGGGAGGGTCCCCGACGAGCAGTACTTC,CASSLTSGRVPDEQYF
NA,NA,13,TRBV29-1,TRBJ2-1,TGCAGCGTTGCCCGGCAGATATACAATGAGCAGTTCTTC,CSVARQIYNEQFF
NA,NA,12,TRBV2,TRBJ2-4,TGTGCCAGCGTGGGGGGCGGGGGCATTCAGTACTTC,CASVGGGGIQYF
many,NA,13,TRBV7-9,TRBJ2-5,TGTGCCAGCAGCACGGGGTCGGGAGAGACCCAGTACTTC,CASSTGSGETQYF
NA,NA,15,TRBV15,TRBJ2-7,TGTGCCATCAGCAGAGTGGGCAGAAGCTCCTACGAGCAGTACTTC,CAISRVGRSSYEQYF
few,TRBD1,14,TRBV7-9,TRBJ2-5,TGTGCCAGCTCCCGAAGGACAGGGGGAGTGACCCAGTACTTC,CASSRRTGGVTQYF
NA,NA,15,TRBV5-1,TRBJ2-1,TGCACCAGCAGCTTGGCAGGGGGGACTGGGATCGAGCAGTTCTTC,CTSSLAGGTGIEQFF
NA,NA,15,TRBV7-8,TRBJ2-2,TGTGCCAGCAGCTTAAGGGCTGACCACACCGGGGAGCTGTTTTTT,CASSLRADHTGELFF
few,NA,15,TRBV20-1,TRBJ2-1,TGCAGTGCCACGCGAGCGGTGGAGTGGATCAATGAGCAGTTCTTC,CSATRAVEWINEQFF
NA,NA,16,TRBV3-1,TRBJ2-7,TGTGCCAGCAGCCCCCTACTGGGTCAGAGCTCCTACGAGCAGTACTTC,CASSPLLGQSSYEQYF
few,TRBD1,13,TRBV12-3/TRBV12-4,TRBJ1-3,TGTGCCAGCAGTTGGACAGGGGGAAACACCATATATTTT,CASSWTGGNTIYF
NA,NA,15,TRBV15,TRBJ2-3,TGTGCCACCAGCAGATACCAGGCGGCCGGGGTGGTTGGGTATTTT,CATSRYQAAGVVGYF
NA,NA,13,TRBV7-2,TRBJ2-5,TGTGCCAGCAGCTTACTGGCGCGGGAGACCCAGTACTTC,CASSLLARETQYF
many,NA,16,TRBV12-3/TRBV12-4,TRBJ2-2,TGTGCCAGCAGCCCAACTGGGAACCTGTACACCGGGGAGCTGTTTTTT,CASSPTGNLYTGELFF